Following are 4 T cell receptor beta chains from one sample sequenced in a study of CD4 T cells in relation to SARS-CoV-2 and coronaviruses. For these receptors, no antigen is known. Unexposed donor CD4+ T cells date from 2011-2018, before the COVID-19 pandemic. After about ten days of culture, CD4+ T cells were isolated. The table came from immunoSEQ multiplex PCR; TCRdb's copy has only in-frame clones and leaves some out. The sample consists of 20,000 to 25,000 clones, less than 85% of them appearing once. The sequencing input was CD4+ T cells from PBMCs, cultured in vitro. Every receptor here comes from a human donor in good health.

This clone has a handful of counts. The V call is TRBV28, the J call TRBJ1-5; no firm D call. V was cut by 7 bases and J by 7 bases, with 11 bases left in between. This CDR3 has 12 residues. CDR1 is MDHEN, CDR2 SYDVKM, per germline. CDR3 sequence reads: CASKILGQPQHF. As DNA, the CDR3 is TGTGCCAGCAAAATACTTGGGCAGCCCCAGCATTTT.

The chain carries TRBV28 and TRBJ2-7; a weak D match, TRBD1 (6 bases). V shed 7 bases and J shed 6 bases, with 16 bases lying between them. Germline assignment: CDR1 MDHEN and CDR2 SYDVKM. The CDR3 loop spans 13 amino acids. The CDR3 DNA sequence: TGTGCCAGCATTGGGACAATGTGGGGCGAGCAGTACTTC. It codes for CASIGTMWGEQYF.

V usage is TRBV2 and J usage is TRBJ2-1; 16 nucleotides align to TRBD2. The CDR3 spans 16 residues. Germline CDR1 and CDR2: SNHLY and FYNNEI. V dropped 6 bases and J dropped 6; count of bases not matched to a gene: 5. DNA for the CDR3: TGTGCCAGCAGGGGGGGACTAGCGGGAGGGCTCAATGAGCAGTTCTTC. This gives the protein CASRGGLAGGLNEQFF.

This chain joins TRBV12-5 and TRBJ1-5; D unclear. The V end was cut by 7 bases, the J end by 4 bases, with 11 bases between. CDR1 is LGHNT, CDR2 FRNRAP, per germline. This CDR3 region has 13 residues. CDR3 DNA: TGTGCTAGTGCGGCACGGCTGAATCAGCCCCAGCATTTT. Protein product: CASAARLNQPQHF. Full variable domain (missing parts from reference TRBV12-5 and TRBJ1-5): DARVTQTPRHKVTEMGQEVTMRCQPILGHNTVFWYRQTMMQGLELLAYFRNRAPLDDSGMPKDRFSAEMPDATLATLKIQPSEPRDSAVYFCASAARLNQPQHFGDGTRLSIL.